The TCR beta chain under discussion was sequenced for a study of metastatic and nonmetastatic thyroid tumors. Each patient came to thyroid surgery without any prior treatment (of any kind). Germline V gene sequence: CDR1 SGHNT, CDR2 YENEEA. With 5 bases removed from V and 6 bases from J, the gap between germline ends came to 8 bases. The CDR3 contains 12 residues. Using MiXCR, TCRdb re-called clones from the PCR reads. The sample shows tens of thousands of clones, 25% to 35% of them seen only once. The sequencing input was blood. This TCR was sampled from a female donor with papillary thyroid cancer or a benign thyroid nodule (not recorded which). Some clones in this sample may be carry-over from other donors' samples. The rearrangement joins TRBV11-3 to TRBJ2-1; D perhaps matches TRBD1 (5 bases). CDR3 region: CASSDQGNEQFF. The CDR3 bases are TGTGCCAGCAGCGATCAGGGCAATGAGCAGTTCTTC.